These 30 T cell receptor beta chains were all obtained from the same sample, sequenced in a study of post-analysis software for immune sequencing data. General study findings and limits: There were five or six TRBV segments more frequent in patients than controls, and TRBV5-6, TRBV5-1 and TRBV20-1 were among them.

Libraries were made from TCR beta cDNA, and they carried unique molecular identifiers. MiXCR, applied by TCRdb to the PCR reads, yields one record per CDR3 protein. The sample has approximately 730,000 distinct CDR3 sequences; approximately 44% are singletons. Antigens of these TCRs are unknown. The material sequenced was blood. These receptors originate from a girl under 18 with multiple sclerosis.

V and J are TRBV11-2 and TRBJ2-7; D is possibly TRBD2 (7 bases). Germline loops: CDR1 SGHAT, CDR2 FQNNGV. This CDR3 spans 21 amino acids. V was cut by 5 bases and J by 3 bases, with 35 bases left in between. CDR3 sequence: CASSHERGGYPKGRSDYEQYF. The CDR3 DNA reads TGTGCCAGCAGCCACGAGAGGGGGGGTTATCCGAAGGGGCGGTCGGACTACGAGCAGTACTTC.

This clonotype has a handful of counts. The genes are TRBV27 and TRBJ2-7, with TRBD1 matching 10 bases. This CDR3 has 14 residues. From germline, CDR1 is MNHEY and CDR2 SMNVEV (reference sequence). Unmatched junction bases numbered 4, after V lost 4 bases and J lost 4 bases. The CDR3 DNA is TGTGCCAGCAGTTACCGGGACAGGGGTTACGAGCAGTACTTC. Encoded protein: CASSYRDRGYEQYF.

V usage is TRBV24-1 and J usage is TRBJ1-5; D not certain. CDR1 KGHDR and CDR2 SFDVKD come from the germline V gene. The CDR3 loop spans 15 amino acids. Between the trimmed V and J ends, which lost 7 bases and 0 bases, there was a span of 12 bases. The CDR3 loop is CATSGGQLSNQPQHF. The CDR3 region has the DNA TGTGCCACCAGCGGAGGGCAGCTTAGCAATCAGCCCCAGCATTTT.

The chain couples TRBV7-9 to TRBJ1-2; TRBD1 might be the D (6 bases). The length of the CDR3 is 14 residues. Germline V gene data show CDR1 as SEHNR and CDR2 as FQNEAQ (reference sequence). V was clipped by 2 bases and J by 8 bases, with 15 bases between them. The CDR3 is CASSLPRQAGGYTF. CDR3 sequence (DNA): TGTGCCAGCAGCTTACCGAGACAGGCCGGGGGCTACACCTTC.

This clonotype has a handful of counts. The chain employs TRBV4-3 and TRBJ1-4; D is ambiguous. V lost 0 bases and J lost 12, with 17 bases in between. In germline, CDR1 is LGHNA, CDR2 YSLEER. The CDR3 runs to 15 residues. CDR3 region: CASSQESVRTVELFF. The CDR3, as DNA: TGCGCCAGCAGCCAAGAATCGGTCCGCACGGTGGAACTGTTTTTT.

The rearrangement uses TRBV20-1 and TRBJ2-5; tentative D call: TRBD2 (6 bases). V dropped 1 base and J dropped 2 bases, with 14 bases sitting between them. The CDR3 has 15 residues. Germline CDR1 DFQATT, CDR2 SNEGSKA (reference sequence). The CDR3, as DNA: TGCAGTGCTAGAGGGACGGACGCGGGGCAAGAGACCCAGTACTTC. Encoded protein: CSARGTDAGQETQYF.

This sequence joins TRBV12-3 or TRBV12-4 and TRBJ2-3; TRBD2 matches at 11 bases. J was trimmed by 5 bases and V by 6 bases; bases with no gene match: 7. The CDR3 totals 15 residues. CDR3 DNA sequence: TGTGCCAGCAGCCCAGGGACTAGCGGACAAGATACGCAGTATTTT. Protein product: CASSPGTSGQDTQYF.

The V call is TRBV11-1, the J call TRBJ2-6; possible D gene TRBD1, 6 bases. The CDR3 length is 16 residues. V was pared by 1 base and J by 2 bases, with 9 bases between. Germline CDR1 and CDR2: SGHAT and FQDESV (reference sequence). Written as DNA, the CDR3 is TGTGCCAGCAGCTTAGTACAGGGTCCTGGGGCCAACGTCCTGACTTTC. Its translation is CASSLVQGPGANVLTF.

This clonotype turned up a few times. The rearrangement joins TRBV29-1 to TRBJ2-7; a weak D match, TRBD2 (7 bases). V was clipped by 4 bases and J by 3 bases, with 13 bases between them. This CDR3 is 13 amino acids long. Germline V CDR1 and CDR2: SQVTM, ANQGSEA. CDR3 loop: CSVGEGGFYEQYF. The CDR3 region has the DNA TGCAGCGTTGGGGAGGGGGGTTTCTACGAGCAGTACTTC.

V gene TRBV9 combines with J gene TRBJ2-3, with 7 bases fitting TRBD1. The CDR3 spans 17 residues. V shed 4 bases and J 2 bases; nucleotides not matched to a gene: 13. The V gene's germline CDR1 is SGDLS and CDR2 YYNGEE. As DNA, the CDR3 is TGTGCCAGCAGCCCCGAATTAGACAGGGAATACACAGATACGCAGTATTTT. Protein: CASSPELDREYTDTQYF.

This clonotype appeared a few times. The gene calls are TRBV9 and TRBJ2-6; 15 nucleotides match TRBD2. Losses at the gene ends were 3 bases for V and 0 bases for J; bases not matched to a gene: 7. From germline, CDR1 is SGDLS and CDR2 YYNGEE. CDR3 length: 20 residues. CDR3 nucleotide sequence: TGTGCCAGCAGCGCAGAGGGACTAGCGGGAGGATACTCTGGGGCCAACGTCCTGACTTTC. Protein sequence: CASSAEGLAGGYSGANVLTF. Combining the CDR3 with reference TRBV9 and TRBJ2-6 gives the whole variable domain DSGVTQTPKHLITATGQRVTLRCSPRSGDLSVYWYQQSLDQGLQFLIQYYNGEERAKGNILERFSAQQFPDLHSELNLSSLELGDSALYFCASSAEGLAGGYSGANVLTFGAGSRLTVL.

The CDR3 region is CASSLWPSGSHEQFF. The CDR3 nucleotides are TGTGCCAGCAGCTTATGGCCTAGCGGGAGTCATGAGCAGTTCTTC. This chain joins TRBV11-2 and TRBJ2-1; 10 bases fit TRBD2. In germline, CDR1 is SGHAT, CDR2 FQNNGV. The CDR3 totals 15 residues. V dropped 2 bases and J dropped 8; count of bases not matched to a gene: 6.

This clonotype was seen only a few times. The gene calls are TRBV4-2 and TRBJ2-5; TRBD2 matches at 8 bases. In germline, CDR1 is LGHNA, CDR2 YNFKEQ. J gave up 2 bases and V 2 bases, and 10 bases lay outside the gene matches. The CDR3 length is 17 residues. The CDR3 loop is CASSQYGSGRQQETQYF. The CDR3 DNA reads TGTGCCAGCAGCCAATATGGAAGCGGGAGACAACAAGAGACCCAGTACTTC.

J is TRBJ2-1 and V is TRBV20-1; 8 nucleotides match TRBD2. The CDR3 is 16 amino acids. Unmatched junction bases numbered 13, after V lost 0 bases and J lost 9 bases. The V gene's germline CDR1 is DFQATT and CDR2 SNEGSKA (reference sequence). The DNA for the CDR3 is TGCAGTGCTAGAGATTTTCCGGGAGGGGGGGGTGGTGAGCAGTTCTTC. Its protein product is CSARDFPGGGGGEQFF.

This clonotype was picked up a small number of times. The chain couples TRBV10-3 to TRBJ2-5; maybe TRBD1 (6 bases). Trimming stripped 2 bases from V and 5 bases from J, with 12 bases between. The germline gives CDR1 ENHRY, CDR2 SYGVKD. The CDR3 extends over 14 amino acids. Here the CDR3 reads CAISEPDRRETQYF. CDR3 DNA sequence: TGTGCCATCAGTGAGCCGGACAGACGGGAGACCCAGTACTTC.

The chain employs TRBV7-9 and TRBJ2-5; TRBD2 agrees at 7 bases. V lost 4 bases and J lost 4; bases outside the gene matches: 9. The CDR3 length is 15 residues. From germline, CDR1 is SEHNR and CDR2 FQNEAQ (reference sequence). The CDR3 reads CASSYQAGWGETQYF. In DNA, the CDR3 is TGTGCCAGCAGCTACCAAGCGGGGTGGGGAGAGACCCAGTACTTC.

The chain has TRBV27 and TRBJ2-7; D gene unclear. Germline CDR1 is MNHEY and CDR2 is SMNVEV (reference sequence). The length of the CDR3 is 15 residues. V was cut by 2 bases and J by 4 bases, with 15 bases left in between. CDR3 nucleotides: TGTGCCAGCAGTTTAAGGTTGGCTAGTTATTACGAGCAGTACTTC. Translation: CASSLRLASYYEQYF.

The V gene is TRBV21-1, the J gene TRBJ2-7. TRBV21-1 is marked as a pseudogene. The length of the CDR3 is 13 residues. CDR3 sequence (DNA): TGTGCCAGCAGCAAGGGTACTCCCGACAAGCGGTACTTC. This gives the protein CASSKGTPDKRYF.

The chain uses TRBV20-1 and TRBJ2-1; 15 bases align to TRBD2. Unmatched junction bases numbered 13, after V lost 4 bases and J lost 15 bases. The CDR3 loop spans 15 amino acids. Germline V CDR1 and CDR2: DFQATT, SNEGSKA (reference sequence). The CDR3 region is CSAISGLAGGPPAFF. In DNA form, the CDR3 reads TGCAGTGCTATCTCCGGACTAGCGGGAGGGCCTCCGGCGTTCTTC.

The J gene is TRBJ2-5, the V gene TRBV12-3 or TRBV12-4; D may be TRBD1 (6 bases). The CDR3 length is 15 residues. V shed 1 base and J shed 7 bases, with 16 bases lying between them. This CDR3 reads CASSLDGGLRGTQYF. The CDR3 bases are TGTGCCAGCAGTTTAGATGGGGGCCTACGCGGGACCCAGTACTTC.

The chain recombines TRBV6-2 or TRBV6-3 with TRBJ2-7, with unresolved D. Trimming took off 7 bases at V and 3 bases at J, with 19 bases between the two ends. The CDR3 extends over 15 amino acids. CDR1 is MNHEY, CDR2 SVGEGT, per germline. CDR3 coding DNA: TGTGCCAGCAACGAAGCACCGGGTCTCGGCTACGAGCAGTACTTC. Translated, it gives CASNEAPGLGYEQYF.

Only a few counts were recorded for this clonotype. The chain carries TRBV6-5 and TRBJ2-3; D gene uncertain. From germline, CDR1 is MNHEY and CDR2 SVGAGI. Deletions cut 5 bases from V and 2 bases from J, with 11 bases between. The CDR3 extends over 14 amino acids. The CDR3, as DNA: TGTGCCAGCAGTAACAGCTATAACACAGATACGCAGTATTTT. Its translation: CASSNSYNTDTQYF.

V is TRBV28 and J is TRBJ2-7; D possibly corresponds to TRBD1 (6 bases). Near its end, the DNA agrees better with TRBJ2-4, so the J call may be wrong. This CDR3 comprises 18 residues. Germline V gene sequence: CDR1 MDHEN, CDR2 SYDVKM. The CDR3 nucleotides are TGTGCCAGCAGACCAGGGGTGGTTCGGAGCGCGGCCAAAAACATTCAGTACTTC. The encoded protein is CASRPGVVRSAAKNIQYF.

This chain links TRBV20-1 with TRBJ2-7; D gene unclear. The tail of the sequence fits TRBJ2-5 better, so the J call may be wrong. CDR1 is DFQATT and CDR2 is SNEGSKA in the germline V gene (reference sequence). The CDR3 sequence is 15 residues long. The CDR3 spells CSARPSTSPRETQYF. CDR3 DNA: TGCAGTGCTCGGCCTTCCACCAGTCCCAGAGAGACCCAGTACTTC.

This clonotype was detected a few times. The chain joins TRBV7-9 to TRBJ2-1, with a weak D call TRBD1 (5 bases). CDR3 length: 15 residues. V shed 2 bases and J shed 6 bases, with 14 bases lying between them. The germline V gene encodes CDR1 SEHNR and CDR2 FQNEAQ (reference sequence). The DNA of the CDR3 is TGTGCCAGCAGCTTAACCGTAAAGGGGCGCAATGAGCAGTTCTTC. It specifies CASSLTVKGRNEQFF.

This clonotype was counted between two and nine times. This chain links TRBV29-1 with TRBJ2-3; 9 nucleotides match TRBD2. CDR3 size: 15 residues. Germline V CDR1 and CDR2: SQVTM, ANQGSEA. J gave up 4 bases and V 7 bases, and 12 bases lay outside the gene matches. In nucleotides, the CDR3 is TGCAGCGCCTCGGAGGGGACTAGCAGGCCAGATACGCAGTATTTT. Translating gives CSASEGTSRPDTQYF.

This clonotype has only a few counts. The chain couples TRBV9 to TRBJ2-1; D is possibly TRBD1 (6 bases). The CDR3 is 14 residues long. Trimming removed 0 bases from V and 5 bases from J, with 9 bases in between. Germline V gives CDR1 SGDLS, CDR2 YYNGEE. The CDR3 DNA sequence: TGTGCCAGCAGCGTAGGGGGGCGCAACAATGAGCAGTTCTTC. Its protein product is CASSVGGRNNEQFF.

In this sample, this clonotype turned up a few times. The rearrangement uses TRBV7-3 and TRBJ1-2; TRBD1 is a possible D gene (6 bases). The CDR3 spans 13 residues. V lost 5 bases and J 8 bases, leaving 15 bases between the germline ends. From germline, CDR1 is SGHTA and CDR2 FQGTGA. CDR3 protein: CASSPQGREGYTF. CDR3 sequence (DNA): TGTGCCAGCAGCCCACAGGGACGGGAGGGCTACACCTTC.

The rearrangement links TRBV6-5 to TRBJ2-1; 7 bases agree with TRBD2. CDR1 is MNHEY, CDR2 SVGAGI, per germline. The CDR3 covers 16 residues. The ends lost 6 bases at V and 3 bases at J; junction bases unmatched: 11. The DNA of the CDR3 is TGTGCCAGCAGCCTTACTGCGGGGGATCTCTACAATGAGCAGTTCTTC. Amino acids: CASSLTAGDLYNEQFF.

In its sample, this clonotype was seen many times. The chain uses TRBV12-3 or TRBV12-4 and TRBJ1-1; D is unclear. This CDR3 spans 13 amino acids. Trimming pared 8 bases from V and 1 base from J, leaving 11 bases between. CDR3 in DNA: TGTGCCAGCTCGGTCTGGGAGAACACTGAAGCTTTCTTT. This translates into CASSVWENTEAFF.